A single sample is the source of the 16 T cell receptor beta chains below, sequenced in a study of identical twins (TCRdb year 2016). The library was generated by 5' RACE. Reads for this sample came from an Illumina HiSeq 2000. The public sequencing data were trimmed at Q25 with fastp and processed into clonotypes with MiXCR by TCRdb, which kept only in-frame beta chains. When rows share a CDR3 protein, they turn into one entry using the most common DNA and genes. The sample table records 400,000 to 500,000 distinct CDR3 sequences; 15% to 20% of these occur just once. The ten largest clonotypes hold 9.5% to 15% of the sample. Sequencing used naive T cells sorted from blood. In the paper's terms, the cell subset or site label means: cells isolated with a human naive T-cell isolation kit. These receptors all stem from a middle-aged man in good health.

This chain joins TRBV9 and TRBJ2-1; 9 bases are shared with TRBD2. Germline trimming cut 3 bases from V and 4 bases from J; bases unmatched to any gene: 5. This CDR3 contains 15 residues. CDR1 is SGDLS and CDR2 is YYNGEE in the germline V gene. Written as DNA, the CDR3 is TGTGCCAGCAGCGCCGGACTAGCGAGATACAATGAGCAGTTCTTC. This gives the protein CASSAGLARYNEQFF.

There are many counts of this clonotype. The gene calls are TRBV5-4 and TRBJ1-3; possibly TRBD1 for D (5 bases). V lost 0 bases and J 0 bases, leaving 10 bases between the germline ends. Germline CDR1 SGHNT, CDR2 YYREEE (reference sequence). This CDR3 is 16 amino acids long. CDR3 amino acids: CASSLDRGYSGNTIYF. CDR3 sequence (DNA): TGTGCCAGCAGCTTGGATCGGGGGTACTCTGGAAACACCATATATTTT.

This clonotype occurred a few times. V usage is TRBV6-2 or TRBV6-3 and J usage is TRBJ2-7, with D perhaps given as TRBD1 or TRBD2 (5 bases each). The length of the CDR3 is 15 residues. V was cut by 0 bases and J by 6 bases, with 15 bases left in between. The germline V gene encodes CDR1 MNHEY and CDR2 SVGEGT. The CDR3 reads CASSYSSGRVTEQYF. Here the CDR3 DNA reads TGTGCCAGCAGTTACTCTTCGGGACGGGTTACCGAGCAGTACTTC.

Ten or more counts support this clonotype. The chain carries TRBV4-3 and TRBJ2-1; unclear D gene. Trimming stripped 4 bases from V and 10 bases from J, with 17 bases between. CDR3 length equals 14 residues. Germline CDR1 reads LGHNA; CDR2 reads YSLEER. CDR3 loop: CASSRGLASNEQFF. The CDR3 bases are TGCGCCAGCAGCCGGGGTTTGGCATCCAACGAGCAGTTCTTC.

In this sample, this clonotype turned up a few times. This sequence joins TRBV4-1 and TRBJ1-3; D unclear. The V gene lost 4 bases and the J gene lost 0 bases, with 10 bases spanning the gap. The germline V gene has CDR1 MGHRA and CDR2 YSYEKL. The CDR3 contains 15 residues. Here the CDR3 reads CASSLLDDSGNTIYF. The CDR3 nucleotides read TGCGCCAGCAGCCTCCTGGACGACTCTGGAAACACCATATATTTT.

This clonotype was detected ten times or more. The CDR3 nucleotides are TGTGCCAGCAGTTACCAGTGGGGGCAGGGGAACACTGAAGCTTTCTTT. Its translation: CASSYQWGQGNTEAFF. The chain joins TRBV7-9 to TRBJ1-1; D is perhaps TRBD1 (6 bases). This CDR3 region has 16 residues. Germline CDR1 reads SEHNR; CDR2 reads FQNEAQ (reference sequence). The V end lost 6 bases, the J end lost 1 base, and 18 bases lay between the germline ends.

CDR3 region: CSVDRRDGRNEQFF. CDR3 in DNA: TGCAGCGTTGATAGGCGGGATGGCCGAAATGAGCAGTTCTTC. The chain joins TRBV29-1 to TRBJ2-1; D might be TRBD2 (6 bases). Germline V CDR1 and CDR2: SQVTM, ANQGSEA. Trimming cost V 3 bases and J 7 bases, with 16 bases left between them. The CDR3 spans 14 residues.

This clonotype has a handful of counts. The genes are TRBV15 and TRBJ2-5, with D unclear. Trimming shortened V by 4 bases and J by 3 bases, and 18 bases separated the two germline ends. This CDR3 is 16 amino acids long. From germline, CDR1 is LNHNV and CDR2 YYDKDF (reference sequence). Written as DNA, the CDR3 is TGTGCCACCAGCATCGGCGTAAGACTTAATGAAGAGACCCAGTACTTC. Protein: CATSIGVRLNEETQYF.

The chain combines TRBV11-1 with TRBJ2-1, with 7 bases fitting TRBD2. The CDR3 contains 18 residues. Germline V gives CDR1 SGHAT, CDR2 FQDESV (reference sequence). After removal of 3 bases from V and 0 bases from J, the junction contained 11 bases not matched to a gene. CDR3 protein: CASSFPLRRESSYNEQFF. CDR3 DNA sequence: TGTGCCAGCAGCTTCCCCCTAAGGCGGGAGAGCTCCTACAATGAGCAGTTCTTC.

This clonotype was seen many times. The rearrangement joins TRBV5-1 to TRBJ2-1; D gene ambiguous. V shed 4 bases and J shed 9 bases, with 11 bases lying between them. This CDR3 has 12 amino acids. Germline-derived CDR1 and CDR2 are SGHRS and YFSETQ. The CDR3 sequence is CASSEPVGEQFF. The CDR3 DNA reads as TGCGCCAGCAGCGAGCCTGTTGGTGAGCAGTTCTTC.

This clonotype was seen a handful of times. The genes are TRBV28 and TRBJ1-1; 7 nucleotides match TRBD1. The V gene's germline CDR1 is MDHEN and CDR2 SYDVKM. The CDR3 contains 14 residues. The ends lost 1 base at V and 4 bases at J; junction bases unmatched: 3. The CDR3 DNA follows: TGTGCCAGCAGTTTATCCAGGGGGGGCACTGAAGCTTTCTTT. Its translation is CASSLSRGGTEAFF. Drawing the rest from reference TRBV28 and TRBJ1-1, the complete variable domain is DVKVTQSSRYLVKRTGEKVFLECVQDMDHENMFWYRQDPGLGLRLIYFSYDVKMKEKGDIPEGYSVSREKKERFSLILESASTNQTSMYLCASSLSRGGTEAFFGQGTRLTVV.

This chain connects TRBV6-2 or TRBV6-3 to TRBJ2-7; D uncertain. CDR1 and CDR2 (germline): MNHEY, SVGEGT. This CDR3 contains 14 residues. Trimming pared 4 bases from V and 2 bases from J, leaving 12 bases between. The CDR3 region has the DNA TGTGCCAGCAGTTCCTCAGCAGGAGCCTACGAGCAGTACTTC. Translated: CASSSSAGAYEQYF.

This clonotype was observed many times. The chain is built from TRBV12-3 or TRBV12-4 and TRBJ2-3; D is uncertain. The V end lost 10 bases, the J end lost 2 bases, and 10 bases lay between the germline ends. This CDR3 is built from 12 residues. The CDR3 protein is CATVGLTDTQYF. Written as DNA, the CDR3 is TGTGCCACCGTTGGGCTCACAGATACGCAGTATTTT.

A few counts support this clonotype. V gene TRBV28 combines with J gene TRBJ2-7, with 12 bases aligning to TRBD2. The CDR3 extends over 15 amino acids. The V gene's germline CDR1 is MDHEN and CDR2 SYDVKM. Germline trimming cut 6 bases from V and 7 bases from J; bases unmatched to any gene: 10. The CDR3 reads CASRRTSGKPGEQYF. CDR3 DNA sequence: TGTGCCAGCAGAAGGACTAGCGGGAAACCGGGGGAGCAGTACTTC.

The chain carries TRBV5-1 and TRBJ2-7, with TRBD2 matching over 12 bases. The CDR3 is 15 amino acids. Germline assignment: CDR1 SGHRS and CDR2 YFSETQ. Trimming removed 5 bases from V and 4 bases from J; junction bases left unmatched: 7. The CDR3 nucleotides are TGCGCCAGCAGACGAGCACTAGCGGGAGGATACGAGCAGTACTTC. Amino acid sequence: CASRRALAGGYEQYF.

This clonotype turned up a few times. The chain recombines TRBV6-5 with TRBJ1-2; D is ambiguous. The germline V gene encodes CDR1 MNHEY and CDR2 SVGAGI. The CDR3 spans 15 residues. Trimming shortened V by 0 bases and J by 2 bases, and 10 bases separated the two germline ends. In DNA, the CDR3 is TGTGCCAGCAGTTACTCGACGGCGGGCAACTATGGCTACACCTTC. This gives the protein CASSYSTAGNYGYTF.